This T cell receptor (beta chain) emerged from a study of siplizumab effects on memory and regulatory T cells. Notes on the study in general: Proliferating Tregs' suppressive function in siplizumab cultures went unconfirmed. An assignable naive or memory phenotype was lacking in roughly 80-97% of proliferating CD4+ or CD8+ clones.

Turning to this clone: Its specificity is not known.

TCRdb's copy holds only in-frame clones and misses some; the assay was immunoSEQ multiplex PCR. Of around 95,000 clones listed, around 92% are singletons. The sequence derives from a human donor in good health. Sequencing was carried out using CD4+ T cells sorted from blood.

CDR3 in amino acids: CASSPFWGDSYGYTF. The CDR3 DNA reads as TGTGCCAGCAGCCCCTTTTGGGGGGACAGCTATGGCTACACCTTC. This chain joins TRBV7-9 and TRBJ1-2, with 7 bases matching TRBD1. The V segment lost 5 bases and the J segment 4 bases; nucleotides outside the gene matches: 10. Germline V lookup: CDR1 SEHNR, CDR2 FQNEAQ (reference sequence). This CDR3 comprises 15 residues.